This entry describes one TCR beta chain. CDR1 is ENHRY and CDR2 is SYGVKD in the germline V gene. Trimming took off 3 bases at V and 4 bases at J, with 12 bases between the two ends. The CDR3 is 14 amino acids. These data come from a study of chemoradiotherapy in HPV16-positive cancers. Some clones are missing from TCRdb's copy, which holds only in-frame ones; the method was immunoSEQ multiplex PCR. The repertoire holds 950 or so clones, with around 88% as singletons. The specimen was tumor tissue, collected from a patient who underwent chemoradiotherapy. The chain couples TRBV10-3 to TRBJ2-5; D is possibly TRBD1 or TRBD2 (5 bases each). The receptor was derived from a human donor with HPV-associated anogenital cancer. The CDR3 region is CAISERDGRETQYF. The CDR3 DNA is TGTGCCATCAGTGAAAGGGACGGCAGAGAGACCCAGTACTTC.